This T cell receptor (beta chain) was sequenced in a study of T cells in Graves' hyperthyroidism and ophthalmopathy. This clonotype occurred many times. In germline, CDR1 is GTSNPN, CDR2 SVGIG (reference sequence). The CDR3 runs to 13 residues. Trimming took 2 bases from V and 5 from J; bases not matched to a gene: 4. The source material, RNA transcripts, was used to amplify TCR beta CDR3 regions. Initially, a first-round RT-PCR of the TCR CDR3 employed the HTBI primer set. TCRdb ran MiXCR on the multiplex PCR reads and lists one entry per CDR3 protein. The repertoire holds about 380,000 distinct CDR3 sequences, with approximately 15% as singletons.

The J gene is TRBJ1-1, the V gene TRBV30; TRBD1 aligns across 8 bases. The sample consisted of blood. This TCR derives from a woman aged 55-75 years with Graves' hyperthyroidism. The CDR3 protein is CAWSTTGGTEAFF. For the CDR3, the DNA is TGTGCCTGGAGTACAACAGGGGGGACTGAAGCTTTCTTT.